This is a list of T cell receptor beta chains from one sample in a study of T and B cells in COVID-19 patients. TCRdb itself ran the multiplex PCR reads through MiXCR, one entry per CDR3 protein. The data show around 28,000 distinct CDR3 sequences, approximately 32% seen once. Material for sequencing was blood. These receptors all stem from a human donor who had recovered from COVID-19. Each CDR3 is given with its conserved first and last residue. D genes are given only for firm matches. Clone size is not always given. Where it is, it says once, few, many or a class for expanded clones.

j_gene | d_gene | abundance | v_gene | len | CDR3aa | CDR3nt
TRBJ2-2 | TRBD2 | - | TRBV14 | 18 | CASSQDRGGGARTGELFF | TGTGCCAGCAGCCAAGATCGAGGCGGGGGGGCCCGAACCGGGGAGCTGTTTTTT
TRBJ2-3 | - | - | TRBV24-1 | 11 | CATSVGDTQYF | TGTGCCACCAGTGTGGGGGATACGCAGTATTTT
TRBJ2-7 | - | - | TRBV6-2/TRBV6-3 | 12 | CASSSPQAWQYF | TGTGCCAGCAGTTCCCCACAGGCATGGCAGTACTTC
TRBJ2-5 | - | - | TRBV20-1 | 12 | CSASGSQETQYF | TGCAGTGCTAGTGGGTCCCAAGAGACCCAGTACTTC
TRBJ2-7 | - | few | TRBV5-4 | 12 | CASSNTRYEQYF | TGTGCCAGCAGCAATACCCGTTACGAGCAGTACTTC
TRBJ2-1 | TRBD1 | many | TRBV30 | 15 | CAWSLLDRGWDEQFF | TGTGCCTGGAGTCTACTAGACAGGGGGTGGGATGAGCAGTTCTTC
TRBJ2-2 | TRBD1 | few | TRBV4-3 | 16 | CASSQDRAILGGELFF | TGCGCCAGCAGCCAGGACAGGGCGATACTGGGCGGGGAGCTGTTTTTT
TRBJ2-1 | - | once | TRBV7-6 | 15 | CASSLEGTSYNEQFF | TGCGCCAGCAGCTTAGAAGGTACGTCCTACAATGAGCAGTTCTTC
TRBJ1-1 | TRBD1 | - | TRBV27 | 15 | CASSPGQGATTEAFF | TGTGCCAGCAGTCCGGGACAGGGTGCGACCACTGAAGCTTTCTTT
TRBJ2-2 | TRBD1 | - | TRBV18 | 15 | CASSPMQGVTGELFF | TGTGCCAGCTCACCTATGCAGGGGGTCACCGGGGAGCTGTTTTTT